This TCR beta chain was retrieved from a study of blood T cell repertoires in COVID-19. Whole-study context: Acute and convalescent COVID-19 samples came from the United States, Italy and Spain. In each case, the material was cDNA or gDNA derived from T cells, B-cell-depleted T cells, or PBMCs.

Under the authors' procedure: Nucleated cell counts were estimated from reference gene primer amplification. The repertoire was sequenced with immunoSEQ multiplex PCR; TCRdb's copy has only in-frame clones and lacks some. V and J calls and clone size are as listed in that table; D and trimming were resolved from the DNA. The table lists 95,000 to 100,000 clones, roughly 78% of them singletons, with 15% to 20% in the top ten. The germline V gene has CDR1 SGHNT and CDR2 YYREEE (reference sequence). The CDR3 covers 14 residues. V lost 2 bases to trimming and J lost 1 base; unmatched junction nucleotides: 2.

The clonotype originates from an elderly woman with active or convalescent COVID-19. The sample consisted of peripheral blood. The V gene is TRBV5-4, the J gene TRBJ2-5; 7 bases agree with TRBD1. This CDR3 is CASSFGTAQETQYF. CDR3 coding DNA: TGTGCCAGCAGCTTTGGGACAGCCCAAGAGACCCAGTACTTC. The full variable domain, in which reference TRBV5-4 and TRBJ2-5 provide the parts outside the CDR3, is ETGVTQSPTHLIKTRGQQVTLRCSSQSGHNTVSWYQQALGQGPQFIFQYYREEENGRGNFPPRFSGLQFPNYSSELNVNALELDDSALYLCASSFGTAQETQYFGPGTRLLVL.